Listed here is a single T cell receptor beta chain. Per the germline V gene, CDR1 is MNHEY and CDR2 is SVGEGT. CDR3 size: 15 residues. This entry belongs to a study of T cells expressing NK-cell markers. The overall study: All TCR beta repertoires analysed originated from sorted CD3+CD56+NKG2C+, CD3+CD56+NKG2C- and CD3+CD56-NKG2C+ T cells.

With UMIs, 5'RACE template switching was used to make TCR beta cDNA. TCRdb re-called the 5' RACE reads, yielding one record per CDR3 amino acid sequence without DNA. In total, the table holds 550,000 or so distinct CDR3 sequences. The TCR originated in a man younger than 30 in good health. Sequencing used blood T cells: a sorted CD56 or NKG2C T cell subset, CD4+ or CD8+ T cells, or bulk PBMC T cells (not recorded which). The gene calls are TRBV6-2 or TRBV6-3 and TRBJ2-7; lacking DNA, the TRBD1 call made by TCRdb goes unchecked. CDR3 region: CASSYGGPASPEQYF.